This T cell receptor (beta chain) emerged from a study of cytomegalovirus exposure and HLA in healthy donors. The germline V and J ends were trimmed by 3 bases and 0 bases, with 9 bases remaining between them. The CDR3 runs 14 residues. Germline V gives CDR1 LNHDA, CDR2 SQIVND (reference sequence). Method: immunoSEQ multiplex PCR; TCRdb's copy keeps in-frame clones and lacks some. The table shows some 250,000 clones, with 90% occurring only once. The chain uses TRBV19 and TRBJ2-7, with D unclear. The source is a woman younger than 35 in good health and CMV-seronegative. Source material: PBMCs. CDR3 residues: CASSIVVPSYEQYF. DNA for the CDR3: TGTGCCAGTAGTATTGTAGTACCCTCCTACGAGCAGTACTTC.